A selection of T cell receptor beta chains follows, all from one sample in a study of T cell responses to AZD1222 COVID-19 vaccine. Assay: immunoSEQ multiplex PCR; the TCRdb copy retains only in-frame clones and omits some. The sample holds 140,000 or so clones; around nine tenths are singletons and the top ten take approximately 3.5%. The input for sequencing was peripheral blood, taken on day 0 of AZD1222 vaccination. The receptors stem from an adult in good health. CDR3s include the opening cysteine and the closing phenylalanine or tryptophan. The order of the fields is V gene, CDR3 protein.

>TRBV2
CASSRQGPDSPLHF
>TRBV7-8
CASSLLRDPTQYF
>TRBV7-2
CASSLILAGLNNEQFF
>TRBV7-2
CASSLGLSPLHF
>TRBV5-6
CASSLLAGVSLDTQYF
>TRBV5-1
CASSLSNQETQYF
>TRBV28
CASRMGQGGSPLHF
>TRBV4-2
CASSQGTIGNTIYF
>TRBV29-1
CSVGTAPYEQYF
>TRBV7-2
CASSLAPGQYNEQFF
>TRBV27
CASSLMGPGLGGPTGELFF
>TRBV10-2
CASSERWAPWDF
>TRBV4-2
CASSQEDGTGQSYEQYF
>TRBV5-1
CASSFGVNEQFF
>TRBV4-2
CASSAGPLAARNEKLFF
>TRBV30
CAWSGWSGSYNEQFF
>TRBV6-6
CASSYSSGTRGNEQFF
>TRBV4-3
CASSQGVRNSGNTIYF
>TRBV7-2
CASSLLAGGASNQPQHF
>TRBV30
CAWSVRGTGAGTGELFF
>TRBV4-2
CASSQGGGGYNSPLHF
>TRBV7-2
CASSFLRQRLYNEQFF
>TRBV27
CASGPGQGGETQYF
>TRBV10-3
CAIRVRDMNTEAFF
>TRBV28
CASSRSGGTDTQYF
>TRBV9
CASSVGGSGNEQFF
>TRBV15
CATKTGEKLFF
>TRBV30
CALKGLMSTDTQYF
>TRBV11-3
CASSPYNQGSGSYNEQFF
>TRBV11-2
CGVRDTGRGEAFF
>TRBV7-9
CASSGPGLLNSPLHF
>TRBV28
CASSSPSPSLQGLYGYTF
>TRBV15
CATSRAGIGQPQHF
>TRBV18
CASSPPKGQGATGELFF
>TRBV15
CATSRDAGGGGGGNQPQHF
>TRBV6-4
CASSERETDTQYF
>TRBV7-8
CASSSGPSRGTDTQYF
>TRBV28
CASIIVRGNTEAFF
>TRBV30
CAWDRTSGDSYNEQFF
>TRBV2
CASSSSTSDFAGELFF
>TRBV30
CAWRQWGRALETQYF
>TRBV29-1
CSVPLNTEAFF
>TRBV5-1
CASSLSGTGTYGYTF
>TRBV6-5
CASSRQRNTEAFF
>TRBV19
CASSIAQGQGGYGYTF
>TRBV3-1/TRBV3-2
CASSLVNQGNTEAFF
>TRBV18
CASSEDRSGQPQHF
>TRBV7-2
CASGEADTQYF
>TRBV7-3
CASSSPSTDTQYF